The rows below give T cell receptor beta chains drawn from one sample of a study of cytomegalovirus exposure and HLA in healthy donors. Produced via immunoSEQ multiplex PCR; TCRdb's table is partial and in-frame only. The sample comprises about 190,000 clones, roughly 79% of which are singletons, and 1.6% rests with the top ten. The sample taken for sequencing was PBMCs. Receptor source: a woman younger than 35 in good health and CMV-seronegative. Both conserved end residues are part of each CDR3. Fields, in order: J gene, clone size, D gene, V gene, CDR3 DNA, CDR3 protein. The D gene is left open where the match is weak. The listing skips clone size in some rows; elsewhere it reads once, few, many or a size class.

TRBJ2-2	NA	TRBD1	TRBV10-1	TGCGCCAGCAGATCTGACAGGGACACCGGGGAGCTGTTTTTT	CASRSDRDTGELFF
TRBJ1-1	NA	NA	TRBV19	TGTGCCAGTAGTATACAGGAAGCTGCGAACACTGAAGCTTTCTTT	CASSIQEAANTEAFF
TRBJ1-3	NA	TRBD1	TRBV5-4	TGTGCCAGCAGCTCACCGGGACAGGGGTCTGGAAACACCATATATTTT	CASSSPGQGSGNTIYF
TRBJ1-2	NA	TRBD1	TRBV6-4	TGTGCCAGCAGTGAGAGACAGGGGGCACGGGGCTACACCTTC	CASSERQGARGYTF
TRBJ1-5	NA	TRBD1	TRBV23-1	TGCGCCATCTCGACCCAGGGGGCGAGCAATCAGCCCCAGCATTTT	CAISTQGASNQPQHF
TRBJ1-1	NA	NA	TRBV30	TGTGCCAATGCGGAAGGGGGCACTGAAGCTTTCTTT	CANAEGGTEAFF
TRBJ2-7	NA	TRBD2	TRBV28	TGTGCCAGCAGTTCCCCGGTGGGACTAGCGGGAGCACTTTACGAGCAGTACTTC	CASSSPVGLAGALYEQYF
TRBJ1-4	NA	NA	TRBV19	TGTGCCAGTAGTAGCGAAATTCGAGGAAAACTGTTTTTT	CASSSEIRGKLFF
TRBJ1-2	few	NA	TRBV5-6	TGTGCCAGCAGCCAAGGACCGGGATTCTATGGCTACACCTTC	CASSQGPGFYGYTF
TRBJ1-1	NA	TRBD1	TRBV18	TGTGCCAGCTCGCCCGACAGGGTAAAGAACACTGAAGCTTTCTTT	CASSPDRVKNTEAFF